The 15 T cell receptor beta chains below all came from one sample that was sequenced in a study of T-cell memory formation after mild COVID-19 (dated by TCRdb to about 2021). The protocol used for the library was 5' RACE. Data came from an Illumina NovaSeq 6000. Through fastp at Q25 and MiXCR, TCRdb rebuilt clones from the public reads, retaining in-frame beta chains. Rows with one shared CDR3 protein collapse into an entry with the most common genes and DNA. Counted in this sample were around 430,000 distinct CDR3 sequences; 16% of them appeared once. Clones ranked in the top ten supply around a fifth of the sample. The material sequenced was PBMCs or a T cell subset sorted from them (not recorded which). These receptor sequences come from a man younger than 30 who had mild COVID-19 (a few samples of this study predate the infection). The sample titles of this study are shuffled in the database, so cell type and time point are left out; the donor was told from shared clones.

This clonotype turned up a few times. The chain recombines TRBV5-1 with TRBJ2-3, with D possibly TRBD1 on 6 matching bases. There are 15 residues in the CDR3. Per germline, CDR1 SGHRS and CDR2 YFSETQ. The germline V and J ends were trimmed by 5 bases and 1 base, with 14 bases remaining between them. CDR3 region: CASRWTASGTDTQYF. Written as DNA, the CDR3 is TGCGCCAGCAGGTGGACAGCCTCAGGCACAGATACGCAGTATTTT.

A few counts support this clonotype. The genes are TRBV14 and TRBJ2-1; possibly TRBD1 for D (6 bases). V dropped 1 base and J dropped 15 bases, with 16 bases sitting between them. Germline loops: CDR1 SGHDN, CDR2 FVKESK. The CDR3 is 13 residues long. Here the CDR3 DNA reads TGTGCCAGCAGCCAAGCGGAGGAGGACAGAGCGTTCTTC. It codes for CASSQAEEDRAFF.

This clonotype has just a few counts. The chain carries TRBV5-1 and TRBJ1-6, with D perhaps TRBD1 (5 bases). V lost 0 bases and J 6 bases, leaving 10 bases between the germline ends. The CDR3 loop spans 15 amino acids. Germline V CDR1 and CDR2: SGHRS, YFSETQ. The CDR3 region is CASSLAGVANSPLHF. Here the CDR3 DNA reads TGCGCCAGCAGCTTGGCGGGGGTTGCTAATTCACCCCTCCACTTT.

This clonotype showed up just a few times. This sequence joins TRBV27 and TRBJ2-7; 8 nucleotides align to TRBD1. CDR1 MNHEY and CDR2 SMNVEV come from the germline V gene (reference sequence). Unmatched junction bases numbered 12, after V lost 10 bases and J lost 4 bases. The length of the CDR3 is 14 residues. The CDR3 region is CATSSGQGEYEQYV. CDR3 DNA: TGTGCCACCTCCTCCGGACAGGGCGAATACGAGCAGTACGTC.

The V call is TRBV2, the J call TRBJ2-5, with TRBD2 as a possible D gene (5 bases). The V and J ends lost 7 bases and 0 bases respectively, with 15 bases between them. Germline CDR1 reads SNHLY; CDR2 reads FYNNEI. This CDR3 has 15 residues. The CDR3 sequence is CASIEEAWYQETQYF. The CDR3 bases are TGTGCCAGCATAGAGGAGGCTTGGTACCAAGAGACCCAGTACTTC.

The CDR3 loop is CASSRSVYEQYV. For the CDR3, the DNA is TGTGCCAGCAGTAGATCGGTTTACGAGCAGTACGTC. V and J are TRBV28 and TRBJ2-7; D is ambiguous. Per germline, CDR1 MDHEN and CDR2 SYDVKM. Trimming pared 5 bases from V and 4 bases from J, leaving 9 bases between. The CDR3 has 12 amino acids.

This clonotype was counted a few times. This chain joins TRBV20-1 and TRBJ2-1; D is possibly TRBD2 (6 bases). The V gene lost 3 bases and the J gene lost 4 bases, with 19 bases spanning the gap. The CDR3 has 16 residues. Germline-derived CDR1 and CDR2 are DFQATT and SNEGSKA (reference sequence). CDR3 region: CSARRLRGWGYNEQFF. The CDR3 bases are TGCAGTGCTAGGAGACTACGGGGGTGGGGATACAATGAGCAGTTCTTC.

The CDR3 sequence: CAISESSGQNNEQFF. Here the CDR3 DNA reads TGTGCCATCAGTGAGTCGAGCGGGCAAAACAATGAGCAGTTCTTC. The chain couples TRBV10-3 to TRBJ2-1, with D perhaps matching TRBD2 (6 bases). Germline-derived CDR1 and CDR2 are ENHRY and SYGVKD. V lost 0 bases, J lost 5 bases, and 11 bases lay in between. The CDR3 runs to 15 residues.

The sample holds a few counts of this clonotype. The rearrangement links TRBV5-1 to TRBJ1-3; D is unclear. V was trimmed by 0 bases and J by 0 bases, leaving 10 bases between them. This CDR3 has 16 amino acids. CDR1 and CDR2 from the germline V gene are SGHRS and YFSETQ. The CDR3 region has the DNA TGCGCCAGCAGCTTGGCCGGCACGGCCTCTGGAAACACCATATATTTT. It yields the protein CASSLAGTASGNTIYF.

The DNA of the CDR3 is TGCGCCAGCAGCCAAGACTCCGGGACAGGGATGTACCAAGAGACCCAGTACTTC. Its translation: CASSQDSGTGMYQETQYF. The chain is built from TRBV4-1 and TRBJ2-5; 9 positions match TRBD1. CDR3 length: 18 amino acids. CDR1 is MGHRA, CDR2 YSYEKL, per germline. The V and J ends lost 0 bases and 0 bases, in that order; junction bases with no gene match: 8.

V gene TRBV4-2 combines with J gene TRBJ2-5; 9 nucleotides match TRBD1. Germline trimming cut 4 bases from V and 0 bases from J; bases unmatched to any gene: 9. Germline CDR1 reads LGHNA; CDR2 reads YNFKEQ. The CDR3 runs to 17 residues. In DNA, the CDR3 is TGTGCCAGCAGCCCGCGACAGGGGGGTGTAGACCAAGAGACCCAGTACTTC. This translates into CASSPRQGGVDQETQYF.

CDR3 region: CASSSRQSGELFF. DNA for the CDR3: TGTGCCAGCAGCTCCCGACAGTCCGGGGAGCTGTTTTTT. The rearrangement uses TRBV7-2 and TRBJ2-2, with D perhaps TRBD1 (5 bases). The CDR3 is made up of 13 amino acids. V shed 4 bases and J shed 6 bases, with 9 bases lying between them. Per the germline V gene, CDR1 is SGHTA and CDR2 is FQGNSA.

This clonotype came up a few times. The chain combines TRBV5-1 with TRBJ2-3; 13 nucleotides line up with TRBD2. V dropped 2 bases and J dropped 0; count of bases not matched to a gene: 6. The CDR3 has 18 amino acids. The germline gives CDR1 SGHRS, CDR2 YFSETQ. The CDR3 nucleotides read TGCGCCAGCAGCTTCACGGGACTAGCGGGGACTAGCACAGATACGCAGTATTTT. It specifies CASSFTGLAGTSTDTQYF.

This clonotype was picked up a small number of times. This sequence joins TRBV5-1 and TRBJ2-6; D not certain. V was shortened by 3 bases and J by 0 bases, with 13 bases between the two germline ends. This CDR3 has 17 amino acids. From germline, CDR1 is SGHRS and CDR2 YFSETQ. The CDR3 loop is CASSYQEVSSGANVLTF. CDR3 DNA sequence: TGCGCCAGCAGCTACCAGGAAGTTAGCTCTGGGGCCAACGTCCTGACTTTC.

The genes are TRBV27 and TRBJ2-1, with D possibly TRBD2 on 7 matching bases. The germline CDR1 and CDR2 sequences are MNHEY and SMNVEV (reference sequence). This CDR3 is 16 amino acids long. V dropped 3 bases and J dropped 6 bases, with 18 bases sitting between them. As DNA, the CDR3 is TGTGCCAGCAGTTTGGCCCGGGGAGGGGGACGCAATGAGCAGTTCTTC. Translating gives CASSLARGGGRNEQFF.